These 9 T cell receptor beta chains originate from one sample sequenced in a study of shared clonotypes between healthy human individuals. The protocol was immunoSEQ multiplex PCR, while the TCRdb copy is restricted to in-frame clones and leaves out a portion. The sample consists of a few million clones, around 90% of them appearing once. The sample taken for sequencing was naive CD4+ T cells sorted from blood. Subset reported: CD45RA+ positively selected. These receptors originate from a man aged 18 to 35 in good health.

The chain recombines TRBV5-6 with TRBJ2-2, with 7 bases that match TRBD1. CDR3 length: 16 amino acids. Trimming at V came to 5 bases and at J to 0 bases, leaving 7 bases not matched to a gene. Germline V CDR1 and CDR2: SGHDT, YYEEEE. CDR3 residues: CASRQNQGANTGELFF. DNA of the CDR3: TGTGCCAGCAGACAGAACCAGGGGGCGAACACCGGGGAGCTGTTTTTT.

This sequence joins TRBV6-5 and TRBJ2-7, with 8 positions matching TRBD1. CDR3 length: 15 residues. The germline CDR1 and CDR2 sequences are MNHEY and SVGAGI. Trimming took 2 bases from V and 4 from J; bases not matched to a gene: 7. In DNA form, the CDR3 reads TGTGCCAGCAGTTACCAGACAGGGGCACCGTACGAGCAGTACTTC. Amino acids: CASSYQTGAPYEQYF.

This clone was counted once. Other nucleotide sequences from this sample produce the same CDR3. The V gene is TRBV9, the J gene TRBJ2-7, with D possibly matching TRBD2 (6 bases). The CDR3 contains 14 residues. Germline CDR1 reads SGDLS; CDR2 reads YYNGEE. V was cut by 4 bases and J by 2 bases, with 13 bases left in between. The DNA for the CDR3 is TGTGCCAGCAGCTCCGGGACGGGAGCCTACGAGCAGTACTTC. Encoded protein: CASSSGTGAYEQYF. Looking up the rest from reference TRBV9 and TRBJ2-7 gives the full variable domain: DSGVTQTPKHLITATGQRVTLRCSPRSGDLSVYWYQQSLDQGLQFLIQYYNGEERAKGNILERFSAQQFPDLHSELNLSSLELGDSALYFCASSSGTGAYEQYFGPGTRLTVT.

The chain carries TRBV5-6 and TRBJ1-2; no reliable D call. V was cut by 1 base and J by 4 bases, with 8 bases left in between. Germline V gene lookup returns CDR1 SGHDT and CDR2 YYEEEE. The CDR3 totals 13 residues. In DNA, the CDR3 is TGTGCCAGCAGCTTGAGAGCAGTCTATGGCTACACCTTC. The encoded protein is CASSLRAVYGYTF.

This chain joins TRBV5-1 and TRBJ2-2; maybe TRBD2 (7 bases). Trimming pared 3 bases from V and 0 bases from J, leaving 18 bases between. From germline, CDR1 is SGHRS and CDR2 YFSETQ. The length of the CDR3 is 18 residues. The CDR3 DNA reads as TGCGCCAGCAGCTCCCCCGGGGGGCTGAGATCGAACACCGGGGAGCTGTTTTTT. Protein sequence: CASSSPGGLRSNTGELFF.

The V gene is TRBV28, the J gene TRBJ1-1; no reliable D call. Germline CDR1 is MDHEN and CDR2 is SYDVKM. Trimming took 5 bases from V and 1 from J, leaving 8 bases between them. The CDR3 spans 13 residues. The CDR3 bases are TGTGCCAGCAGTCTAAAAACGAACACTGAAGCTTTCTTT. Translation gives CASSLKTNTEAFF.

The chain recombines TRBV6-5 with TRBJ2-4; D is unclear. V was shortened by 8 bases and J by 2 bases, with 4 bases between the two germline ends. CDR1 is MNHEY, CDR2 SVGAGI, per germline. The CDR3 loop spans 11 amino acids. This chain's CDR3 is CASGTKNIQYF. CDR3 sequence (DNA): TGTGCCAGCGGGACCAAAAACATTCAGTACTTC.

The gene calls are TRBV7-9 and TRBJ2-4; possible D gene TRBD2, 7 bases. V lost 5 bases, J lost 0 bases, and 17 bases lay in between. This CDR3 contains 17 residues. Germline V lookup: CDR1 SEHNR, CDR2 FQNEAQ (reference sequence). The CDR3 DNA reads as TGTGCCAGCAGCACTAGCGCAGGGGCCAAAGCCAAAAACATTCAGTACTTC. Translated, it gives CASSTSAGAKAKNIQYF. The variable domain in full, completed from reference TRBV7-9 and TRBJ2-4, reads DTGVSQNPRHKITKRGQNVTFRCDPISEHNRLYWYRQTLGQGPEFLTYFQNEAQLEKSRLLSDRFSAERPKGSFSTLEIQRTEQGDSAMYLCASSTSAGAKAKNIQYFGAGTRLSVL.

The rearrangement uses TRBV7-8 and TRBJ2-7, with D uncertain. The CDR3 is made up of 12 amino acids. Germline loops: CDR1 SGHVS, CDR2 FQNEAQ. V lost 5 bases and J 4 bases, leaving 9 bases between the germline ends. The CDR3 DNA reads TGTGCCAGCAGCCCTAAGAGATACGAGCAGTACTTC. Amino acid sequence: CASSPKRYEQYF.